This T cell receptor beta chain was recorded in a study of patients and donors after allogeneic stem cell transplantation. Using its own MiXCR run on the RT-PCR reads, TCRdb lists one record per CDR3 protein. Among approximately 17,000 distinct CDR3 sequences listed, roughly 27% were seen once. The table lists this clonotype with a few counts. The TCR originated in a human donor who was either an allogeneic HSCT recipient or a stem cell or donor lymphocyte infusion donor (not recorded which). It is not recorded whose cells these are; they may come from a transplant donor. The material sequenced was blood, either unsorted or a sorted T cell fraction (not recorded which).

The CDR3 bases are TGTGCCACCAGTGACTACAGAAGCAATCAGCCCCAGCATTTT. Translation: CATSDYRSNQPQHF. The chain carries TRBV24-1 and TRBJ1-5; D gene unclear. Trimming pared 4 bases from V and 1 base from J, leaving 7 bases between. Germline V CDR1 and CDR2: KGHDR, SFDVKD. The CDR3 spans 14 residues.